Described below is a single T cell receptor beta chain sequence and its context. Its antigen is currently unknown. The sample comes from a study of memory CD4+ T cells and cytomegalovirus serostatus. The sort gate was single viable CD3+CD4+CD8-CD45RO+ cells for memory CD4+ T cells. Serum IgG to CMV pp150, pp28, p38 and p52 defined serostatus. Per the germline V gene, CDR1 is SGHTA and CDR2 is FQGNSA. V dropped 5 bases and J dropped 7; count of bases not matched to a gene: 9. This CDR3 contains 15 residues. Findings of the study overall: Suggested: most of the CMV-linked TCR signature lies in CD4+ memory cells. CD4+ memory repertoires contained about two fifths of the roughly 160 reported CMV TCRbeta sequences.

Assay used: immunoSEQ multiplex PCR; TCRdb lists only in-frame clones, some missing. The sample holds about 50,000 clones; roughly 73% are singletons and the top ten take around 0.61%. The V and J genes are TRBV7-2 and TRBJ1-4; 8 nucleotides agree with TRBD1. The sample was memory CD4+ T cells from blood. This receptor was obtained from an adult in good health and CMV-seronegative. The CDR3 is CASSVQTGVGEKLFF. The CDR3 nucleotides are TGTGCCAGCAGCGTCCAGACAGGGGTTGGTGAAAAACTGTTTTTT.